These 10 T cell receptor beta chains share one sample of origin, sequenced in a study of CD8 T cells in ankylosing spondylitis. Study results and limitations: Seemingly characteristic of ankylosing spondylitis blood was a TCR beta motif consisting of about 8 highly homologous variants.

No antigen has been assigned to these receptors. One entry per CDR3 protein, called by TCRdb with MiXCR from the 5' RACE reads. The sample yields fewer than 550,000 distinct CDR3 sequences, roughly 5% seen once. The specimen was blood, either unsorted or a sorted T cell fraction (not recorded which). The receptors stem from a male donor with ankylosing spondylitis.

The chain joins TRBV12-3 or TRBV12-4 to TRBJ2-5; no firm D call. The CDR3 sequence is 15 residues long. Trimming stripped 6 bases from V and 3 bases from J, with 17 bases between. The CDR3 region has the DNA TGTGCCAGCAGCCCTCGCGGCTCCGGAGAAGAGACCCAGTACTTC. It specifies CASSPRGSGEETQYF.

This clonotype has a count of ten or more. The J gene is TRBJ2-7, the V gene TRBV9; D is uncertain. CDR1 is SGDLS, CDR2 YYNGEE, per germline. The length of the CDR3 is 15 residues. The V gene lost 0 bases and the J gene lost 3 bases, with 13 bases spanning the gap. The CDR3 here is CASSVELKGFYEQYF. The CDR3 nucleotides read TGTGCCAGCAGCGTAGAACTGAAAGGGTTCTACGAGCAGTACTTC.

This clonotype was detected many times. This chain uses TRBV3-1 with TRBJ2-7, with a weak D call TRBD2 (6 bases). V shed 4 bases and J shed 4 bases, with 11 bases lying between them. Germline V gene sequence: CDR1 LGHDT, CDR2 YNNKEL (reference sequence). The CDR3 is 13 amino acids. The CDR3 coding sequence is TGTGCCAGCAGCCGGGACTTGCTATACGAGCAGTACTTC. Amino acid sequence: CASSRDLLYEQYF.

This clonotype was observed many times. The rearrangement joins TRBV10-3 to TRBJ2-7; D assignment may be TRBD1 or TRBD2 (5 bases each). CDR1 is ENHRY and CDR2 is SYGVKD in the germline V gene. The CDR3 is 11 residues long. The ends were cut back, 5 bases at V and 5 bases at J, with 7 bases in the middle. CDR3 amino acids: CAISQGHEQYF. The CDR3 DNA sequence: TGTGCCATCAGTCAGGGACACGAGCAGTACTTC.

This clonotype was recorded many times. V is TRBV5-1 and J is TRBJ2-2; maybe TRBD2 (6 bases). V gave up 0 bases and J gave up 0 bases, with 9 bases separating them. Germline V CDR1 and CDR2: SGHRS, YFSETQ. CDR3 length: 16 residues. The CDR3: CASSLDPGANTGELFF. The DNA of the CDR3 is TGCGCCAGCAGCTTGGACCCGGGGGCGAACACCGGGGAGCTGTTTTTT.

The V gene is TRBV11-2, the J gene TRBJ1-6; D not resolved. Germline assignment: CDR1 SGHAT and CDR2 FQNNGV. Deletions cut 5 bases from V and 10 bases from J, with 18 bases between. CDR3 length: 15 residues. This CDR3 reads CASSLPAAGGSPLHF. CDR3 bases: TGTGCCAGCAGCCTACCTGCCGCGGGTGGATCACCCCTCCACTTT.

This clonotype was recorded many times. This chain connects TRBV5-1 to TRBJ2-5; a weak D match, TRBD2 (5 bases). V lost 2 bases to trimming and J lost 4 bases, with 15 bases between them. Germline V gives CDR1 SGHRS, CDR2 YFSETQ. This CDR3 spans 15 amino acids. DNA of the CDR3: TGCGCCAGCAGCTTCAGGATAGCGTCTCCAGAGACCCAGTACTTC. Translated, it gives CASSFRIASPETQYF.

This clonotype was counted ten times or more. The V gene is TRBV29-1, the J gene TRBJ1-2; TRBD1 matches 7 bases. The CDR3 consists of 15 residues. Per the germline V gene, CDR1 is SQVTM and CDR2 is ANQGSEA. J lost 6 bases, V lost 7 bases, and 17 bases had no gene match. The CDR3 DNA reads as TGCAGCGCCTCGGGACAGACATCCCTCTATGATGGCTACACCTTC. Translated, it gives CSASGQTSLYDGYTF.

At least ten counts were recorded for this clonotype. The chain carries TRBV18 and TRBJ1-2; 7 nucleotides line up with TRBD1. This CDR3 is 15 amino acids long. Germline-derived CDR1 and CDR2 are KGHSH and LQKENI. The V segment lost 4 bases and the J segment 8 bases; nucleotides outside the gene matches: 13. The CDR3 DNA sequence: TGTGCCAGCTCACATGAGTACTACAGGGGAGGCGGCTACACCTTC. Translation gives CASSHEYYRGGGYTF.

This clonotype has ten or more counts. V is TRBV7-9 and J is TRBJ2-7; TRBD2 matches at 8 bases. V shed 5 bases, J shed 3 bases, and the junction held 6 bases outside the gene matches. Germline V gene lookup returns CDR1 SEHNR and CDR2 FQNEAQ (reference sequence). The CDR3 sequence is 14 residues long. As DNA, the CDR3 is TGTGCCAGCAGCGACCCGGGACTAGTCTACGAGCAGTACTTC. Its protein product is CASSDPGLVYEQYF. Based on the CDR3 plus reference TRBV7-9 and TRBJ2-7, the full variable domain is DTGVSQNPRHKITKRGQNVTFRCDPISEHNRLYWYRQTLGQGPEFLTYFQNEAQLEKSRLLSDRFSAERPKGSFSTLEIQRTEQGDSAMYLCASSDPGLVYEQYFGPGTRLTVT.